This T cell receptor beta chain was recorded in a study of neurological immune-mediated disorders. On the study more broadly: A relapsing-remitting course was seen in about 90% of the roughly 35 multiple sclerosis patients and a secondary progressive course in 3.

Study outcomes and limitations: The level of TCR clonal expansion was highest in patients with HTLV-1-associated myelopathy and lowest in multiple sclerosis, where it fell below the level seen in healthy controls.

MiXCR, run by TCRdb on the 5' RACE reads, gives a single entry per CDR3 protein. The sample shows under 80,000 distinct CDR3 sequences, around 4.8% of them seen only once. This CDR3 has 16 amino acids. Germline CDR1 and CDR2: MNHEY and SVGEGT. V lost 2 bases and J lost 1; bases outside the gene matches: 6. This clonotype was recorded at least ten times. Its antigen is undetermined. The sequenced sample consisted of PBMCs. This sequence was found in a woman in her fifties or sixties with multiple sclerosis. The genes are TRBV6-2 or TRBV6-3 and TRBJ2-3, with 7 bases aligning to TRBD2. The CDR3 DNA follows: TGTGCCAGCAGTTACCTCTATGGGGGGGGCACAGATACGCAGTATTTT. Protein product: CASSYLYGGGTDTQYF.